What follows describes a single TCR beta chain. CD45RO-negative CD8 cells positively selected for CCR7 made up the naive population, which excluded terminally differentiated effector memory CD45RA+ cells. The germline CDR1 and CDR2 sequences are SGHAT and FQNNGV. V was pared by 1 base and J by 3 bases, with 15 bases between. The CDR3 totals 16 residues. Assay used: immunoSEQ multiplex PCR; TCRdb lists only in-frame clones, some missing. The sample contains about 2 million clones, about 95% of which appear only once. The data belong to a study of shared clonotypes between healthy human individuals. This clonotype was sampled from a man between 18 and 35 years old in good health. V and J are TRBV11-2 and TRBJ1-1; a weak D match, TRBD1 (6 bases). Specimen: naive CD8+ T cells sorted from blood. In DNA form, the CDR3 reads TGTGCCAGCAGCTTAGGGGCCGGGGGGGGCTACACTGAAGCTTTCTTT. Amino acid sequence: CASSLGAGGGYTEAFF. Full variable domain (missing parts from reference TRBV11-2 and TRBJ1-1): EAGVAQSPRYKIIEKRQSVAFWCNPISGHATLYWYQQILGQGPKLLIQFQNNGVVDDSQLPKDRFSAERLKGVDSTLKIQPAKLEDSAVYLCASSLGAGGGYTEAFFGQGTRLTVV.